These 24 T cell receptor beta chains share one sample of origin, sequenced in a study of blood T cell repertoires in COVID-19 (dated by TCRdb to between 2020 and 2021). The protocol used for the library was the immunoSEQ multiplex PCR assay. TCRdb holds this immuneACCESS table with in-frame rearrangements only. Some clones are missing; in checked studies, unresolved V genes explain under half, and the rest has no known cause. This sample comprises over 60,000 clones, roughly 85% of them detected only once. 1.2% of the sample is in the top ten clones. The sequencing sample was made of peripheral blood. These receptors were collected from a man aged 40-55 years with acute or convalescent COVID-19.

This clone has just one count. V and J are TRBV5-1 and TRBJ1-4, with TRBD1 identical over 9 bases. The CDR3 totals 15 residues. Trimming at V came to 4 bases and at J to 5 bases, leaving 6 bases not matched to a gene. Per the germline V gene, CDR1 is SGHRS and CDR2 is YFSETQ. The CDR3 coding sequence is TGCGCCAGCAGCCGAAGACAGGGGGGGAATGAAAAACTGTTTTTT. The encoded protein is CASSRRQGGNEKLFF.

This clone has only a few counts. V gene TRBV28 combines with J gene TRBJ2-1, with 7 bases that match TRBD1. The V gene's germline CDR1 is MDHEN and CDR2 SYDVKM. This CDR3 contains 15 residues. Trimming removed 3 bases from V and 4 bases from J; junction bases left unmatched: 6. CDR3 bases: TGTGCCAGCAGTTTTGGGACAGACACATACAATGAGCAGTTCTTC. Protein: CASSFGTDTYNEQFF.

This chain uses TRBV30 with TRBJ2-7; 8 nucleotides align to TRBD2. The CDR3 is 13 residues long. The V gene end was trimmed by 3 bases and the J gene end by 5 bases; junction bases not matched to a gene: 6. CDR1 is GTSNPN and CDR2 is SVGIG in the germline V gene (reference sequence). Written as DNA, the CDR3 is TGTGCCTGGAGAGAGCCGGGGGGGGACGAGCAGTACTTC. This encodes CAWREPGGDEQYF. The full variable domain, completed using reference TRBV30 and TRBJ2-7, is SQTIHQWPATLVQPVGSPLSLECTVEGTSNPNLYWYRQAAGRGLQLLFYSVGIGQISSEVPQNLSASRPQDRQFILSSKKLLLSDSGFYLCAWREPGGDEQYFGPGTRLTVT.

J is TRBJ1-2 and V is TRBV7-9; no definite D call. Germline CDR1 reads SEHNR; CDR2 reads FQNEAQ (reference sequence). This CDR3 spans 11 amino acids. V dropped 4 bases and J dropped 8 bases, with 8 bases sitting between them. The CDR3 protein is CASSSLLGYTF. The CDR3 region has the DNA TGTGCCAGCAGCTCCCTTCTGGGCTACACCTTC.

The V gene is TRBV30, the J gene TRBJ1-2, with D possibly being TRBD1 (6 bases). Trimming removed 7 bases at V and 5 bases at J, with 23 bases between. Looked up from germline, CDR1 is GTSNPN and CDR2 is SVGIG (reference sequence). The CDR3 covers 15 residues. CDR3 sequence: CASEVGGTNLYGYTF. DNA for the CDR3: TGTGCCTCTGAAGTAGGTGGGACAAACTTATATGGCTACACCTTC.

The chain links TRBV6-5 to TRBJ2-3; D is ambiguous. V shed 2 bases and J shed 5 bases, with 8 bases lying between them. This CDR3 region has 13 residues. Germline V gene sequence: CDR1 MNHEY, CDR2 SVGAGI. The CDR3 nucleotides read TGTGCCAGCAGTTACCGGGTTGGAGATACGCAGTATTTT. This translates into CASSYRVGDTQYF.

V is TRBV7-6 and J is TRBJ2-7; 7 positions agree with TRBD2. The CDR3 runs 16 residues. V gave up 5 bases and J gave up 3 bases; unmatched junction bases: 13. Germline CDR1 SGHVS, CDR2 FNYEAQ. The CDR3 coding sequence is TGTGCCAGCAGCCCAGACTTCGAGGGAGGGTTCTACGAGCAGTACTTC. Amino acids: CASSPDFEGGFYEQYF.

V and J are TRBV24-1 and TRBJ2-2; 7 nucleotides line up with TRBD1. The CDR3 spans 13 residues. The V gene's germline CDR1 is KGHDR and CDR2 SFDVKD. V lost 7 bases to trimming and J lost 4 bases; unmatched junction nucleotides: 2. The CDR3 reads CATRQGTTGELFF. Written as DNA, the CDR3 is TGTGCCACCAGACAGGGGACCACCGGGGAGCTGTTTTTT.

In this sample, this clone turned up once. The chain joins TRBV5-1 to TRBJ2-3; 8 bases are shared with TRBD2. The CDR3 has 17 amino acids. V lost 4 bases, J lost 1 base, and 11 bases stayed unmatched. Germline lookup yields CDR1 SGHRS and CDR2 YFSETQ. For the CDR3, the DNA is TGCGCCAGCAGCCCACACCTTGGCGGGGGGCGCACAGATACGCAGTATTTT. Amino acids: CASSPHLGGGRTDTQYF.

The CDR3 spells CASSPLAAFLQEQYF. The DNA of the CDR3 is TGTGCCAGCTCACCACTGGCGGCATTCCTTCAGGAGCAGTACTTC. The chain joins TRBV18 to TRBJ2-7, with D unresolved. Germline CDR1 and CDR2: KGHSH and LQKENI. With 1 base removed from V and 7 bases from J, the gap between germline ends came to 17 bases. This CDR3 has 15 residues.

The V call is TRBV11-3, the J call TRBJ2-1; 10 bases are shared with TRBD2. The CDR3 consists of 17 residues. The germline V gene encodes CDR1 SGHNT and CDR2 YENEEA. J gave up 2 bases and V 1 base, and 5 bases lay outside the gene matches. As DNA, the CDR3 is TGTGCCAGCAGCTTAGTTCCAGGGACTAGCGCCTACAATGAGCAGTTCTTC. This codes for CASSLVPGTSAYNEQFF. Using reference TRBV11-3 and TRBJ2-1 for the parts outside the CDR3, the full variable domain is EAGVVQSPRYKIIEKKQPVAFWCNPISGHNTLYWYLQNLGQGPELLIRYENEEAVDDSQLPKDRFSAERLKGVDSTLKIQPAELGDSAVYLCASSLVPGTSAYNEQFFGPGTRLTVL.

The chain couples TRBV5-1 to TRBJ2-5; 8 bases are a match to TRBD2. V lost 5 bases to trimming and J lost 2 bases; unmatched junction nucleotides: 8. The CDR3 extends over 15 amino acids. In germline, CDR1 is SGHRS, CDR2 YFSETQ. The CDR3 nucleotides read TGCGCCAGCAGTAATAGCGGGGCAACTCAAGAGACCCAGTACTTC. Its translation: CASSNSGATQETQYF.

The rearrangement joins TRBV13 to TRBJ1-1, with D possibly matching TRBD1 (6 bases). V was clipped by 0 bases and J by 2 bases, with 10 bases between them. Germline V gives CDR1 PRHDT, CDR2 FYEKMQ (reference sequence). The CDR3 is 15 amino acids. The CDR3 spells CASSLGTGANTEAFF. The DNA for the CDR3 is TGTGCCAGCAGCTTAGGGACAGGTGCTAACACTGAAGCTTTCTTT. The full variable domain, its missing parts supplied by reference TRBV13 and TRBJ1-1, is AAGVIQSPRHLIKEKRETATLKCYPIPRHDTVYWYQQGPGQDPQFLISFYEKMQSDKGSIPDRFSAQQFSDYHSELNMSSLELGDSALYFCASSLGTGANTEAFFGQGTRLTVV.

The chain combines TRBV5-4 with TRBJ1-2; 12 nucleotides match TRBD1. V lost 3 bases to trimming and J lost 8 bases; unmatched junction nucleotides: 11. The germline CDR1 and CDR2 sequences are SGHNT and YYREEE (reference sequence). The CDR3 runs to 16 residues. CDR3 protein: CASSSATGTGGSGYTF. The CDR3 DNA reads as TGTGCCAGCAGCTCGGCTACCGGGACAGGGGGCTCCGGCTACACCTTC.

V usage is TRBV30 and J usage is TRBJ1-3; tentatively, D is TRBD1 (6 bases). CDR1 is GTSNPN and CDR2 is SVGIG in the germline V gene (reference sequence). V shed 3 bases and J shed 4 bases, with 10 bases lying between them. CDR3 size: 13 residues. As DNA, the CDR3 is TGTGCCTGGAGACCGACAGGAGGAAACACCATATATTTT. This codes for CAWRPTGGNTIYF.

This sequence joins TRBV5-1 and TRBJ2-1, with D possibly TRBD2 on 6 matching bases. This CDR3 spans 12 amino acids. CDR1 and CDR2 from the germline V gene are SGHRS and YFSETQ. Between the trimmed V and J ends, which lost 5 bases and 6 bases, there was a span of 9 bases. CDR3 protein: CASRLATNEQFF. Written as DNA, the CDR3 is TGCGCCAGCAGACTAGCTACCAATGAGCAGTTCTTC. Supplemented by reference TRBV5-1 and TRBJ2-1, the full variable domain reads KAGVTQTPRYLIKTRGQQVTLSCSPISGHRSVSWYQQTPGQGLQFLFEYFSETQRNKGNFPGRFSGRQFSNSRSEMNVSTLELGDSALYLCASRLATNEQFFGPGTRLTVL.

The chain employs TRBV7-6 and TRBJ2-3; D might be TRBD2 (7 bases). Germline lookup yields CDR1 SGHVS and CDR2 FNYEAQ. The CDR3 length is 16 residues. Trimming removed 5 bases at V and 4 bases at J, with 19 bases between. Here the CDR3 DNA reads TGTGCCAGCAGCCTAGGGGGGGACGCCGACGCAGATACGCAGTATTTT. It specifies CASSLGGDADADTQYF.

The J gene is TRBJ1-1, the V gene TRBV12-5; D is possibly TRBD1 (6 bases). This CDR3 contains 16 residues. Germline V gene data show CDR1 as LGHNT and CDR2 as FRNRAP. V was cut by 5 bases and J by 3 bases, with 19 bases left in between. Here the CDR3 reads CASGPYLGQGDTEAFF. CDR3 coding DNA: TGTGCTAGTGGTCCGTACCTGGGACAAGGGGACACTGAAGCTTTCTTT.

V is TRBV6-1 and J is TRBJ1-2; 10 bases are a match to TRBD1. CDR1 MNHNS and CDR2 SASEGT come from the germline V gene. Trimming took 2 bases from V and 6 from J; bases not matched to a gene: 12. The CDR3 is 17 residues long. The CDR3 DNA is TGTGCCAGCAGTGAAACTTTGACAGGGGGCGGCACCAATGGCTACACCTTC. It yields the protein CASSETLTGGGTNGYTF.

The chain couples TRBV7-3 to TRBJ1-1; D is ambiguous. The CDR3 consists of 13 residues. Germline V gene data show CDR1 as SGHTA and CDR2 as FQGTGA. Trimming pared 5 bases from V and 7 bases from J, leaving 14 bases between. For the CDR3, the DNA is TGTGCCAGCAGCCCTACAGATACCGGTGAAGCTTTCTTT. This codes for CASSPTDTGEAFF.

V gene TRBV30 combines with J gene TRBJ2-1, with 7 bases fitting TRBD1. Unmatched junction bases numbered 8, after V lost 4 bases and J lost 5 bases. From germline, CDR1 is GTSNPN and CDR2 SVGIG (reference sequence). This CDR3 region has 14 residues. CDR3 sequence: CAWTRRDRNNEQFF. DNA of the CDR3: TGTGCCTGGACCAGAAGGGACAGAAACAATGAGCAGTTCTTC.

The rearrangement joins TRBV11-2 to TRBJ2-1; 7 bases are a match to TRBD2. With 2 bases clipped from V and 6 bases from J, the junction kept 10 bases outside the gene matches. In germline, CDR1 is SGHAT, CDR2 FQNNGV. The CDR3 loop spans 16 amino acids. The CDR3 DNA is TGTGCCAGCAGCTTACTAACTAGCGTGGTGGCCAATGAGCAGTTCTTC. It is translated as CASSLLTSVVANEQFF.

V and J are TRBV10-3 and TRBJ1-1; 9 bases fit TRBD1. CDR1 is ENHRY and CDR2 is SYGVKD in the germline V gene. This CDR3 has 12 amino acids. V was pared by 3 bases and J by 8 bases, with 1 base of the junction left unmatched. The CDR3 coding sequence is TGTGCCATCAGTGAACAGGGGGCCGAAGCTTTCTTT. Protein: CAISEQGAEAFF.

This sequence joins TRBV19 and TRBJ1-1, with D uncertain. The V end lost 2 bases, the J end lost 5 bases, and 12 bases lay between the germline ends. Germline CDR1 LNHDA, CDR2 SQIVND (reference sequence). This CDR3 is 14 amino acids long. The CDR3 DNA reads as TGTGCCAGTAGTATATCCCCCGGGTGGACTGAAGCTTTCTTT. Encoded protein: CASSISPGWTEAFF.